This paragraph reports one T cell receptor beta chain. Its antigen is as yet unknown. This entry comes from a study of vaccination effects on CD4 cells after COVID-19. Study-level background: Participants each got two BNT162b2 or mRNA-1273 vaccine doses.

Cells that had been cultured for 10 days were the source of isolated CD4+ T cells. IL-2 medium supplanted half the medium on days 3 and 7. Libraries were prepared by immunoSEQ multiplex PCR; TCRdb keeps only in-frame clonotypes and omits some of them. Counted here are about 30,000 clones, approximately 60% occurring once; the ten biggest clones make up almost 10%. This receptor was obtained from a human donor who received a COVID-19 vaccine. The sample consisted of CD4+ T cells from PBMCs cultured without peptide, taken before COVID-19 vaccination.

Written as DNA, the CDR3 is TGTGCCATCAGCCCCACCCGACAGGGGAACAGTCAGCCCCAGCATTTT. Amino acids: CAISPTRQGNSQPQHF. This chain connects TRBV10-3 to TRBJ1-5, with TRBD1 matching over 8 bases. Germline-derived CDR1 and CDR2 are ENHRY and SYGVKD. This CDR3 comprises 16 residues. V was pared by 6 bases and J by 6 bases, with 13 bases of the junction left unmatched.